These T cell receptor beta chains were read from a single sample in a study of CD8 T cells in ankylosing spondylitis. TCRdb passed the 5' RACE reads through MiXCR, listing each CDR3 protein once. Of hundreds of thousands of distinct CDR3 sequences in the sample, roughly a quarter were seen once. Sequenced input: blood, either unsorted or a sorted T cell fraction (not recorded which). These receptors all come from a male donor with ankylosing spondylitis. Each CDR3 is given with its conserved first and last residue. A D gene is named only where the DNA matches it firmly. Clone size is given for some rows only: seen once, a few or many times, or a class if the clone is expanded.

CASSGLANYGYTF | TGTGCCAGCAGTGGCCTAGCTAACTATGGCTACACCTTC | TRBJ1-2 | few | TRBV12-3/TRBV12-4 | -
CASSLVVAGLHEQYF | TGTGCCAGCAGCTTAGTTGTAGCGGGTCTCCACGAGCAGTACTTC | TRBJ2-7 | few | TRBV7-8 | TRBD2
CATSRDGHLNTEAFF | TGTGCCACCAGCAGAGATGGACACCTGAACACTGAAGCTTTCTTT | TRBJ1-1 | few | TRBV15 | -
CATSDPETSGRAYEQFF | TGTGCCACCAGTGATCCGGAAACTAGCGGGAGGGCATATGAGCAGTTCTTC | TRBJ2-1 | many | TRBV24-1 | TRBD2
CATSDPYVLAGGGTDTQYF | TGTGCCACCAGTGATCCGTACGTACTAGCGGGAGGTGGCACAGATACGCAGTATTTT | TRBJ2-3 | - | TRBV24-1 | TRBD2
CASSSLGTYTDTQYF | TGTGCCAGCAGTTCGTTAGGAACTTACACAGATACGCAGTATTTT | TRBJ2-3 | - | TRBV27 | -
CASTSSWNTGELFF | TGTGCCAGCACGTCCAGTTGGAACACCGGGGAGCTGTTTTTT | TRBJ2-2 | few | TRBV4-2 | -
CSGGFADTQYF | TGCAGTGGCGGTTTTGCAGATACGCAGTATTTT | TRBJ2-3 | few | TRBV20-1 | -
CSVESLLVNTEAFF | TGCAGCGTTGAATCCCTGTTAGTGAACACTGAAGCTTTCTTT | TRBJ1-1 | few | TRBV29-1 | -
CASSFNSGEKLFF | TGTGCCAGCAGTTTTAATAGTGGAGAAAAACTGTTTTTT | TRBJ1-4 | - | TRBV12-3/TRBV12-4 | -
CASSLNSHGEQFF | TGTGCCAGCAGCTTAAACAGCCACGGGGAGCAGTTCTTC | TRBJ2-1 | few | TRBV7-2 | -
CASGARSADQETQYF | TGTGCCAGCGGAGCTAGGTCAGCGGACCAAGAGACCCAGTACTTC | TRBJ2-5 | few | TRBV12-3/TRBV12-4 | -
CASSESRGRGRLNEQFF | TGTGCCAGCAGTGAATCGAGGGGGCGAGGTAGACTCAATGAGCAGTTCTTC | TRBJ2-1 | few | TRBV25-1 | TRBD1
CATRGPPHNEQFF | TGTGCCACCAGGGGTCCTCCCCACAATGAGCAGTTCTTC | TRBJ2-1 | - | TRBV24-1 | -
CSAPYRATNEKLFF | TGCAGTGCCCCTTACAGGGCAACTAATGAAAAACTGTTTTTT | TRBJ1-4 | few | TRBV20-1 | -
CSARSGDFLGYAEAFF | TGCAGTGCTAGATCGGGGGACTTTCTGGGGTACGCTGAAGCTTTCTTT | TRBJ1-1 | few | TRBV20-1 | -
CASSFDVAGEGNEQFF | TGCGCCAGCAGCTTTGATGTGGCAGGGGAGGGCAATGAGCAGTTCTTC | TRBJ2-1 | - | TRBV5-1 | -
CASSVLGRDGEQFF | TGTGCCAGCAGTGTATTAGGGAGAGATGGTGAGCAGTTCTTC | TRBJ2-1 | - | TRBV2 | -
CASSFFPGVGETQYF | TGTGCCAGCAGCTTTTTCCCGGGAGTAGGAGAGACCCAGTACTTC | TRBJ2-5 | few | TRBV7-8 | -
CASSRGTGEVVEQFF | TGTGCCAGCAGCCGAGGGACAGGGGAAGTGGTTGAGCAGTTCTTC | TRBJ2-1 | few | TRBV3-1 | TRBD1
CASSLDGAGQPQHF | TGCGCCAGCAGCTTGGACGGGGCTGGTCAGCCCCAGCATTTT | TRBJ1-5 | many | TRBV5-1 | -
CSARTGGKEKLFF | TGCAGTGCCCGGACAGGGGGCAAGGAAAAACTGTTTTTT | TRBJ1-4 | - | TRBV20-1 | TRBD1
CASSPTATNEKLFF | TGTGCCAGCAGCCCCACCGCAACTAATGAAAAACTGTTTTTT | TRBJ1-4 | few | TRBV3-1 | -
CASSLGDRGNQPQHF | TGTGCCAGCAGCTTAGGGGACAGGGGGAATCAGCCCCAGCATTTT | TRBJ1-5 | - | TRBV7-9 | TRBD1
CSVDTGQETQYF | TGCAGCGTTGACACAGGGCAAGAGACCCAGTACTTC | TRBJ2-5 | few | TRBV29-1 | -
CASSPAAETQYF | TGTGCCAGCTCACCCGCAGCGGAGACCCAGTACTTC | TRBJ2-5 | - | TRBV18 | -
CADGDLNEQFF | TGTGCCGACGGGGATTTGAATGAGCAGTTCTTC | TRBJ2-1 | - | TRBV12-3/TRBV12-4 | -
CASSPRSSSTDTQYF | TGTGCCAGCAGTCCGAGGAGTTCAAGCACAGATACGCAGTATTTT | TRBJ2-3 | - | TRBV2 | -
CSVQFQAADTQYF | TGCAGCGTTCAATTTCAGGCTGCGGATACGCAGTATTTT | TRBJ2-3 | - | TRBV29-1 | -
CASSVAGMNTEAFF | TGTGCCAGCAGCGTCGCAGGGATGAACACTGAAGCTTTCTTT | TRBJ1-1 | - | TRBV9 | -
CASNDNSGNTIYF | TGCGCCAGCAACGACAACTCTGGAAACACCATATATTTT | TRBJ1-3 | - | TRBV5-1 | -
CSAYKETQYF | TGCAGTGCTTACAAAGAGACCCAGTACTTC | TRBJ2-5 | few | TRBV20-1 | -
CASSPQGAGGPTSFYNEQFF | TGTGCCAGCTCACCACAAGGGGCGGGAGGCCCCACCTCGTTCTACAATGAGCAGTTCTTC | TRBJ2-1 | - | TRBV18 | TRBD2
CASSLALGLAGNNEQFF | TGTGCCAGCAGCTTAGCCCTGGGACTAGCGGGAAACAATGAGCAGTTCTTC | TRBJ2-1 | - | TRBV7-9 | TRBD2
CASSPNWRGSSGANVLTF | TGTGCCAGCAGCCCCAACTGGAGGGGGAGCTCTGGGGCCAACGTCCTGACTTTC | TRBJ2-6 | - | TRBV4-2 | -
CASSLGPMGTGELFF | TGCGCCAGCAGCTTAGGACCAATGGGGACCGGGGAGCTGTTTTTT | TRBJ2-2 | few | TRBV5-1 | -
CSARKGLAGGTYEQYF | TGCAGTGCTAGAAAAGGACTAGCGGGAGGGACCTACGAGCAGTACTTC | TRBJ2-7 | - | TRBV20-1 | TRBD2
CASSQEWTVNQPQHF | TGTGCCAGCAGCCAAGAGTGGACAGTGAATCAGCCCCAGCATTTT | TRBJ1-5 | - | TRBV4-2 | -